This T cell receptor beta chain was retrieved from a study of response to subunit inactivated influenza vaccine listed by TCRdb under 2018. About the investigation overall: Deep quantitative T cell receptor repertoire profiling was used in the study to track responses to a trivalent subunit inactivated influenza vaccine. Findings and caveats that apply to the study as a whole: The authors proposed that each seasonal influenza vaccination may bring in only a limited number of new T cells.

A note on this clonotype: The specificity of this receptor is unknown. No much larger clone exists at a distance of one base, and base qualities are not known.

From its cysteine to its phenylalanine, the CDR3 spans 14 amino acids. CDR3 DNA is the only sequence kept; it has 42 bases, read in frame from the first base. The CDR1 and CDR2 encoded by the germline V gene are LGHNA and YNFKEQ. Compared with germline, V lacks 3 bases and J lacks 9 bases; bases without a gene match: 2. Library prep was done by RT-PCR. The instrument was an Illumina HiSeq 2500. TCRdb applied fastp at Q25 and MiXCR to the public reads, then kept only in-frame beta chains. Each entry merges the rows of one CDR3 protein and shows their most common DNA and genes. The sample records 400,000 to 550,000 distinct CDR3 sequences, less than 30% of which are singletons. The ten biggest clones cover 1.9% of the sample.

This receptor was taken from a man over 45 who received an inactivated influenza vaccine. Donor details come from another sample of the same person, matched by shared clones. The sequence joins TRBV4-2 to TRBJ1-6; TRBD1 fits 10 bases in the junction. This material consisted of CD4+ T cells sorted from PBMCs, taken less than 6 days after vaccination. The DNA sequence is as follows: TGTGCCAGCAGCCATGGGACAGGGGTTTCACCCCTCCACTTT. Its translation is CASSHGTGVSPLHF.